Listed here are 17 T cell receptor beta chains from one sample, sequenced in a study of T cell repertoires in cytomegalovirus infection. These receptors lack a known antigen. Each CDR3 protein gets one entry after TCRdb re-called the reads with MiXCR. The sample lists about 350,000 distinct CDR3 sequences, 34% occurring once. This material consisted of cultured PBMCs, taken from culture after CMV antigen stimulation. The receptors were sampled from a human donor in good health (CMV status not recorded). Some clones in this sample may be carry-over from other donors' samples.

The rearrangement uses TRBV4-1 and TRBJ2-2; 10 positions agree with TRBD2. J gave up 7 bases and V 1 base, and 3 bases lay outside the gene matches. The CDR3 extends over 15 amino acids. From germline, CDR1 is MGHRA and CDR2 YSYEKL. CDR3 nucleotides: TGCGCCAGCAGCCAAGGGACTAGCGGAGTCGGGGAGCTGTTTTTT. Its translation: CASSQGTSGVGELFF.

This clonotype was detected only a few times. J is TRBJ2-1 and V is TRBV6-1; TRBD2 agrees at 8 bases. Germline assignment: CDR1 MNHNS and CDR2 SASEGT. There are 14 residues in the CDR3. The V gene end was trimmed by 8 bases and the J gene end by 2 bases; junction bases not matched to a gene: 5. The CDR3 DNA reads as TGTGCCAGCGCAACTAGCGGTACCTACAATGAGCAGTTCTTC. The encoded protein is CASATSGTYNEQFF.

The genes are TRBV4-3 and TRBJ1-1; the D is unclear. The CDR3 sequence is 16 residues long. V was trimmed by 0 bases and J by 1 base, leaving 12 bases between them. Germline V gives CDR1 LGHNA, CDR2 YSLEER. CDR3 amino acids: CASSQEAGFGNTEAFF. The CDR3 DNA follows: TGCGCCAGCAGCCAAGAGGCGGGTTTCGGGAACACTGAAGCTTTCTTT.

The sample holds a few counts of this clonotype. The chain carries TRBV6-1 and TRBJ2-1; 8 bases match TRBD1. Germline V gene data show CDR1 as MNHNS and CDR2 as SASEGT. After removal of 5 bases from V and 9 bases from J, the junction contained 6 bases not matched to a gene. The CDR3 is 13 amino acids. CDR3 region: CASSTQGAVEQFF. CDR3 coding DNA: TGTGCCAGCAGTACCCAGGGGGCAGTTGAGCAGTTCTTC.

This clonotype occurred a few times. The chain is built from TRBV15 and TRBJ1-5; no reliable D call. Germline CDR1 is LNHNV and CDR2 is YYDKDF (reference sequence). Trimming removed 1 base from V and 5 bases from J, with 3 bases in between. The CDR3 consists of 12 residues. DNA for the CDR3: TGTGCCACCAGCAGAGTCGATCAGCCCCAGCATTTT. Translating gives CATSRVDQPQHF.

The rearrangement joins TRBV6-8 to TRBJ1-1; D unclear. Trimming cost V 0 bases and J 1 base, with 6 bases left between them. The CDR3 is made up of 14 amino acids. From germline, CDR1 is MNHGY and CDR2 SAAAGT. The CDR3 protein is CASSYSVRNTEAFF. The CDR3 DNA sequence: TGTGCCAGCAGTTACTCGGTCCGGAACACTGAAGCTTTCTTT.

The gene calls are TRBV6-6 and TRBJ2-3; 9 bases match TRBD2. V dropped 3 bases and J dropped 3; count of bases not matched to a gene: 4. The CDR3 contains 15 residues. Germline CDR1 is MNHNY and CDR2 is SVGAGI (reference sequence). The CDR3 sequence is CASSYVAGGTDTQYF. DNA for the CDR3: TGTGCCAGCAGTTATGTGGCGGGAGGGACAGATACGCAGTATTTT.

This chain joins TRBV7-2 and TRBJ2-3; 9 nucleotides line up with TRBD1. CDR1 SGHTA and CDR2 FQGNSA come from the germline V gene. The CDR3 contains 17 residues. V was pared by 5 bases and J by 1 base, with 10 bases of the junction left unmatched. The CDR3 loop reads CASSRDRAHLRTDTQYF. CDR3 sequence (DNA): TGTGCCAGCAGCCGGGACAGGGCCCATCTGCGCACAGATACGCAGTATTTT.

The CDR3 bases are TGTGCCAGTTCCTCAGGGGAGGGGGGGGCCAACGTCCTGACTTTC. This codes for CASSSGEGGANVLTF. The chain carries TRBV19 and TRBJ2-6, with a possible D match to TRBD2 (7 bases). Germline CDR1 is LNHDA and CDR2 is SQIVND (reference sequence). This CDR3 is 15 amino acids long. V lost 8 bases to trimming and J lost 4 bases, with 15 bases between them.

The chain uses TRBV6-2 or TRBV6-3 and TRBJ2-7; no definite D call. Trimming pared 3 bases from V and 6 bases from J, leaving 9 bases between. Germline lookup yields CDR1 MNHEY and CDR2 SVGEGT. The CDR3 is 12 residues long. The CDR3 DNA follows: TGTGCCAGCAGTTATCGATTGTTCGAGCAGTACTTC. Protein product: CASSYRLFEQYF.

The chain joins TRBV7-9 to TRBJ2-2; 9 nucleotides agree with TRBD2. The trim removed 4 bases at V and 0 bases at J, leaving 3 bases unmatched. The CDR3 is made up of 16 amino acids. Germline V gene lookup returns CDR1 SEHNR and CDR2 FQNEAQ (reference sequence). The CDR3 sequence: CASSSVAGANTGELFF. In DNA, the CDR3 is TGTGCCAGCAGCTCCGTAGCGGGGGCGAACACCGGGGAGCTGTTTTTT.

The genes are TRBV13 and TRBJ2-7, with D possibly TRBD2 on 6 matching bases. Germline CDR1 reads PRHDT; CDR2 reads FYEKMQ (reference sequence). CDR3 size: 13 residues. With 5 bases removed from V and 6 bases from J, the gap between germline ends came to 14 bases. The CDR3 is CASSTRLVAEQYV. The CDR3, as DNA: TGTGCCAGCAGCACGCGACTAGTTGCCGAGCAGTACGTC.

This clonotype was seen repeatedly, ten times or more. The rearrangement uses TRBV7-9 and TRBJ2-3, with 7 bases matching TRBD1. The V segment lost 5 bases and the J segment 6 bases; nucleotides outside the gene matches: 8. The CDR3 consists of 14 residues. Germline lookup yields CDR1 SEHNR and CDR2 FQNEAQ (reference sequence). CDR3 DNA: TGTGCCAGCAGCCTCCGACAGGGTGCCGATACGCAGTATTTT. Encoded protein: CASSLRQGADTQYF.

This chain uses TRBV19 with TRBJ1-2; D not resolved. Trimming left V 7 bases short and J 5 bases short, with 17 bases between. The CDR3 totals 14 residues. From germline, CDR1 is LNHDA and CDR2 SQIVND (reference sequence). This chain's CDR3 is CASKSDGRFYGYTF. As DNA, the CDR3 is TGTGCCAGTAAATCCGACGGACGATTTTATGGCTACACCTTC.

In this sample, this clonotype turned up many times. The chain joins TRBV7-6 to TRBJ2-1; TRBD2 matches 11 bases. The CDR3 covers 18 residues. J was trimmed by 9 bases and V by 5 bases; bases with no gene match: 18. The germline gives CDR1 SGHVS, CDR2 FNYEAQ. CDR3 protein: CASSPRSVAGGRFLEQFF. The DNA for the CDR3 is TGTGCCAGCAGCCCACGATCTGTAGCGGGAGGGCGGTTTCTTGAGCAGTTCTTC.

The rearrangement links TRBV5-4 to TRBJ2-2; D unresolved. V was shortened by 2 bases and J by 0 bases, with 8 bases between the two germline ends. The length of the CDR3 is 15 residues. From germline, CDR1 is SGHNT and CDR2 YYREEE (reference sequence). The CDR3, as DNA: TGTGCCAGCAGCTTTGGGGTCACGAACACCGGGGAGCTGTTTTTT. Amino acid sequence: CASSFGVTNTGELFF.

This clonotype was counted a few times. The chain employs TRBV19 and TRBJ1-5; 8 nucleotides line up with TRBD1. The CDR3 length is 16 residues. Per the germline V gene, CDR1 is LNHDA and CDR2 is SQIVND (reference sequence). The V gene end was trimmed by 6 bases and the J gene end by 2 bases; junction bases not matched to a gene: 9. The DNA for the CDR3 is TGTGCCAGTAGGTCCAAGGACAGGGATGGCAATCAGCCCCAGCATTTT. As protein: CASRSKDRDGNQPQHF. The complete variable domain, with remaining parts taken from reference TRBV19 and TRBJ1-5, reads DGGITQSPKYLFRKEGQNVTLSCEQNLNHDAMYWYRQDPGQGLRLIYYSQIVNDFQKGDIAEGYSVSREKKESFPLTVTSAQKNPTAFYLCASRSKDRDGNQPQHFGDGTRLSIL.